This TCR beta chain is from a study of human T cells and chemical hapten exposure. CDR1 is SNHLY, CDR2 FYNNEI, per germline. V dropped 1 base and J dropped 3 bases, with 10 bases sitting between them. The CDR3 contains 14 residues. TCRdb re-called the 5' RACE reads through MiXCR, storing one row per CDR3 protein. In the table there are under 150,000 distinct CDR3 sequences, roughly a fifth of which are singletons. From whole blood left unfractionated, total RNA was extracted. This clonotype appeared a few times. The source is a human donor in good health. The chain couples TRBV2 to TRBJ2-7; D uncertain. The CDR3 DNA reads as TGTGCCAGCAGTGAAGGGGAAGACAACTACGAGCAGTACTTC. It codes for CASSEGEDNYEQYF.